This TCR beta chain was identified in a study of naive and memory T cell subsets. Study-level points and caveats: Expression changes during T cell differentiation may affect RNA-based TCR counts. There was no ground truth to check naive and memory subset results.

The beta constant-region primer was an equimolar mix of two oligonucleotides covering TRBC1 and TRBC2. Ligated cDNA was amplified by four rounds of PCR with nested alpha and beta constant-region primers and SP2. TCRdb redid the calling of the UMI-ligation and nested PCR reads with MiXCR, one entry per CDR3 protein. This table has tens of thousands of distinct CDR3 sequences, around 9% appearing once. This clonotype was observed many times. Its antigen is not identified. This CDR3 comprises 15 residues. V gave up 6 bases and J gave up 0 bases, with 16 bases separating them. The germline V gene encodes CDR1 DFQATT and CDR2 SNEGSKA (reference sequence).

V and J are TRBV20-1 and TRBJ2-3; TRBD2 might be the D (5 bases). The sequenced sample was naive CD8+ T cells from blood. This receptor was obtained from a human donor in good health. CDR3 region: CSAKRVRSSTDTQYF. The DNA of the CDR3 is TGCAGTGCCAAGAGGGTACGGTCTAGCACAGATACGCAGTATTTT.